The entry below describes one T cell receptor beta chain. In the authors' methods: Amplification from reference gene primers served as the basis for estimated nucleated cell counts. The repertoire was sequenced with immunoSEQ multiplex PCR; TCRdb's copy has only in-frame clones and lacks some. The V and J calls and clone size are taken from that table; D and trimming were inferred from the DNA. There are under 250,000 clones in the sample; around 83% occur only once, and roughly 10% lies in the top ten. This sample was included in a study of blood T cell repertoires in COVID-19. Study in general: There were acute and convalescent COVID-19 samples, and they came from the United States, Italy and Spain. Sources were T cells, B-cell-depleted T cells, or PBMCs; the material itself was cDNA or gDNA.

CDR3 size: 15 residues. Germline V gene data show CDR1 as MNHNS and CDR2 as SASEGT. V lost 3 bases, J lost 8 bases, and 9 bases stayed unmatched. This chain connects TRBV6-1 to TRBJ2-1; TRBD1 matches at 8 bases. The clonotype was recovered from a man older than 75 with acute or convalescent COVID-19. Material for sequencing was peripheral blood. The CDR3 sequence is CASSDGTGGVHEQFF. CDR3 in DNA: TGTGCCAGCAGTGATGGGACAGGTGGAGTCCATGAGCAGTTCTTC.